These T cell receptor beta chains were read from a single sample in a study of cytomegalovirus exposure and HLA in healthy donors. This table comes from immunoSEQ multiplex PCR, and its TCRdb copy is limited to in-frame clones, with some not included. The sample has some 77,000 clones, 70% to 85% seen once; the top ten hold roughly 2.5%. Sequenced sample: PBMCs. Receptors originate from a man aged 25-45 years in good health and CMV-seronegative. CDR3s include the opening cysteine and the closing phenylalanine or tryptophan. D genes are given only for firm matches. Expanded clones get a size class; other rows say once, few or many, or leave the size out.

TRBV29-1	TRBJ2-2	NA	TRBD2	TGCAGCGTTGGGGAACGGGGGGGCCCCGGGGAGCTGTTTTTT	CSVGERGGPGELFF
TRBV11-3	TRBJ2-1	NA	TRBD1	TGTGCCAGCAGCTTGTCCGGGACAGGGCGACGGAATGAGCAGTTCTTC	CASSLSGTGRRNEQFF
TRBV15	TRBJ2-2	once	TRBD1	TGTGCCACCAGCAATGGACAGGGACCAGCTAACACCGGGGAGCTGTTTTTT	CATSNGQGPANTGELFF
TRBV6-8	TRBJ2-3	NA	TRBD2	TGTGCCAGTGGACTAGAGTTTTCAGATACGCAGTATTTT	CASGLEFSDTQYF
TRBV15	TRBJ2-1	NA	TRBD2	TGTGCCACCACACTAGCGGGAGACTACAATGAGCAGTTCTTC	CATTLAGDYNEQFF
TRBV30	TRBJ1-1	NA	NA	TGTGCCTGGAGTGTCTCCCTGAACACTGAAGCTTTCTTT	CAWSVSLNTEAFF
TRBV6-6	TRBJ2-7	NA	NA	TGTGCCAGCAGGACAGGTTCGCGGGAGCAGTACTTC	CASRTGSREQYF
TRBV9	TRBJ2-5	NA	NA	TGTGCCAGCACCAGACAGGAGAGCGAGGAGACCCAGTACTTC	CASTRQESEETQYF
TRBV4-1	TRBJ2-7	NA	TRBD1	TGCGCCAGCAGCCAAGAACCCCCGGACAGGGGTCTCATCTACGAGCAGTACTTC	CASSQEPPDRGLIYEQYF
TRBV18	TRBJ1-2	NA	TRBD1	TGTGCCAGCTCTCTCTCGCAGGGGGCTTTATCCTATGGCTACACCTTC	CASSLSQGALSYGYTF
TRBV4-3	TRBJ1-4	NA	NA	TGCGCCAGCAGCCAGCCCAGGGGAACTAATGAAAAACTGTTTTTT	CASSQPRGTNEKLFF
TRBV21-1	TRBJ1-2	NA	NA	TGTGCCAGCAGCAAATCGGAAGGGGTGGGTGGCTACACCTTC	CASSKSEGVGGYTF
TRBV7-2	TRBJ2-5	once	TRBD2	TGTGCCAGCAGCTTTCCTAGCAGCGGGGTGGAGACCCAGTACTTC	CASSFPSSGVETQYF
TRBV6-5	TRBJ1-1	NA	NA	TGTGCCAGCAGTTACAACCCCCAGGGCACTGAAGCTTTCTTT	CASSYNPQGTEAFF
TRBV5-4	TRBJ1-3	once	TRBD1	TGTGCCAGCAGCTCAGACAGGGGTACGGGAAACACCATATATTTT	CASSSDRGTGNTIYF
TRBV27	TRBJ2-3	NA	NA	TGTGCCAGCAGTTTAAGCCACGGTACGCAGTATTTT	CASSLSHGTQYF
TRBV7-2	TRBJ2-7	NA	TRBD2	TGTGCCAGCAGCTTAGACGGGAGGGCCTACGAGCAGTACTTC	CASSLDGRAYEQYF
TRBV6-1	TRBJ2-1	NA	NA	TGTGCCAGCAGTGAATTCAGGACAGTCAGTAACAATGAGCAGTTCTTC	CASSEFRTVSNNEQFF
TRBV2	TRBJ2-6	NA	NA	TGTGCCAGCAGTACAGGTTCTGGGGCCAACGTCCTGACTTTC	CASSTGSGANVLTF
TRBV28	TRBJ1-1	NA	TRBD1	TGTGCCACGGCACAGGGGGTCACTGAAGCTTTCTTT	CATAQGVTEAFF
TRBV5-1	TRBJ1-5	few	NA	TGCGCCAGCAGTGAAGGTCCAGGGCAGCCCCAGCATTTT	CASSEGPGQPQHF
TRBV20-1	TRBJ2-5	NA	NA	TGCAGTGCTAGGGATCGGAGGGCCCAGTACTTC	CSARDRRAQYF
TRBV9	TRBJ1-2	NA	NA	TGTGCCAGCAGCGTAGGACAGAACGGGTACGGCTACACCTTC	CASSVGQNGYGYTF
TRBV7-2	TRBJ1-2	NA	NA	TGTGCCAGCAGCTTAGAATCCGGGGTAGCTAACTATGGCTACACCTTC	CASSLESGVANYGYTF